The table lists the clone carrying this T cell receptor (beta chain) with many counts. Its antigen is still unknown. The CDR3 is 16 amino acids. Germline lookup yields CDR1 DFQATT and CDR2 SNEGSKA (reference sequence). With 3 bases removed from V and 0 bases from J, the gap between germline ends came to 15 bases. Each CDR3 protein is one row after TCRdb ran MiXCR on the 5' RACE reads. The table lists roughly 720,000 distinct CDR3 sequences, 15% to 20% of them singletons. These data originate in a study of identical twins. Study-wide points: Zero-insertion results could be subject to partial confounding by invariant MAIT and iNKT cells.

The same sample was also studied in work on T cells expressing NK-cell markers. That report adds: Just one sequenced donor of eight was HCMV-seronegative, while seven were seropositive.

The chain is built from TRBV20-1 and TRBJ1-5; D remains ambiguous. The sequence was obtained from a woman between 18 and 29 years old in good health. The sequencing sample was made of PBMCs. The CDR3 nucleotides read TGCAGTGCTAGCGGGTCGAGGGTAAATAGCAATCAGCCCCAGCATTTT. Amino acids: CSASGSRVNSNQPQHF.